One and the same sample provided the 21 T cell receptor beta chains below, sequenced in a study of identical twins. TCRdb analysed the 5' RACE reads with MiXCR anew, one entry per CDR3 protein. The sample shows about 570,000 distinct CDR3 sequences, roughly 9.5% of them seen only once. These data were also filed under a second study, of yellow fever vaccine responses in identical twins.

Sequencing used PBMCs. The receptors were gathered from a woman between 18 and 29 years old in good health.

The V and J genes are TRBV24-1 and TRBJ2-5; D gene uncertain. Trimming left V 4 bases short and J 5 bases short, with 10 bases between. The CDR3 consists of 13 residues. Germline V gives CDR1 KGHDR, CDR2 SFDVKD. The CDR3 region is CATSDPNGETQYF. Here the CDR3 DNA reads TGTGCCACCAGTGACCCGAACGGGGAGACCCAGTACTTC.

Concerning this clonotype itself: Just one base apart from a much larger clone, this may be a read error. This rearrangement joins TRBV2 to TRBJ2-6; D is possibly TRBD1 (5 bases). This CDR3 contains 13 residues. In germline, CDR1 is SNHLY, CDR2 FYNNEI. The CDR3 is CASSESGANVLNF. For the CDR3, the DNA is TGTGCCAGCAGTGAATCTGGGGCCAACGTCCTGAATTTC.

This clonotype was seen a few times. The V call is TRBV18, the J call TRBJ2-4; 11 bases match TRBD2. J was trimmed by 6 bases and V by 3 bases; bases with no gene match: 7. The CDR3 loop spans 16 amino acids. Looked up from germline, CDR1 is KGHSH and CDR2 is LQKENI. This CDR3 reads CASSPRLLAGANIQYF. In DNA form, the CDR3 reads TGTGCCAGCTCACCGCGCTTACTAGCGGGAGCAAACATTCAGTACTTC.

The rearrangement uses TRBV20-1 and TRBJ2-3; the match to TRBD2 covers 7 bases. The CDR3 has 15 amino acids. In germline, CDR1 is DFQATT, CDR2 SNEGSKA (reference sequence). V shed 0 bases and J 5 bases; nucleotides not matched to a gene: 8. DNA for the CDR3: TGCAGTGCTAGAGACTTTAGCGGGCGGGTAGATACGCAGTATTTT. Its protein is CSARDFSGRVDTQYF.

The gene calls are TRBV11-2 and TRBJ1-6; possible D gene TRBD1, 5 bases. The CDR3 runs 15 residues. Germline CDR1 SGHAT, CDR2 FQNNGV. The ends were cut back, 5 bases at V and 9 bases at J, with 17 bases in the middle. The DNA of the CDR3 is TGTGCCAGCAGCCCAGGGCAGGACGGGGGTTCACCCCTCCACTTT. Its translation: CASSPGQDGGSPLHF.

In its sample, this clonotype was seen many times. The chain combines TRBV27 with TRBJ2-3, with 8 positions matching TRBD2. Germline lookup yields CDR1 MNHEY and CDR2 SMNVEV (reference sequence). This CDR3 is built from 15 residues. Trimming took 6 bases from V and 0 from J; bases not matched to a gene: 5. CDR3 sequence (DNA): TGTGCCAGCAGCCGACTAGCGAGAAGCACAGATACGCAGTATTTT. This encodes CASSRLARSTDTQYF.

The J gene is TRBJ2-1, the V gene TRBV12-3 or TRBV12-4; TRBD2 might be the D (5 bases). V was clipped by 6 bases and J by 7 bases, with 19 bases between them. The CDR3 length is 15 residues. Here the CDR3 reads CASSRGYEGSNEQFF. Written as DNA, the CDR3 is TGTGCCAGCAGCCGGGGTTACGAGGGTAGTAATGAGCAGTTCTTC.

The chain employs TRBV20-1 and TRBJ2-2; 16 nucleotides match TRBD2. V shed 6 bases, J shed 3 bases, and the junction held 7 bases outside the gene matches. Germline-derived CDR1 and CDR2 are DFQATT and SNEGSKA (reference sequence). There are 17 residues in the CDR3. The CDR3 DNA follows: TGCAGTGCCAAGCTTGGGACTAGCGGGAGGGACACCGGGGAGCTGTTTTTT. Its protein is CSAKLGTSGRDTGELFF.

The chain carries TRBV9 and TRBJ2-7, with D uncertain. Trimming removed 0 bases from V and 3 bases from J, with 13 bases in between. CDR3 length: 15 amino acids. CDR1 and CDR2 from the germline V gene are SGDLS and YYNGEE. CDR3 region: CASSVGVGKNYEQYF. The CDR3, as DNA: TGTGCCAGCAGCGTAGGTGTGGGTAAAAACTACGAGCAGTACTTC.

The chain is built from TRBV4-2 and TRBJ2-2; 9 bases line up with TRBD1. The V gene's germline CDR1 is LGHNA and CDR2 YNFKEQ. The length of the CDR3 is 17 residues. Trimming removed 4 bases from V and 3 bases from J; junction bases left unmatched: 9. This chain's CDR3 is CASSPNLDRGDTGELFF. The DNA of the CDR3 is TGTGCCAGCAGCCCAAATTTGGACAGGGGCGACACCGGGGAGCTGTTTTTT.

This clonotype was detected a few times. The chain recombines TRBV7-8 with TRBJ2-5, with TRBD1 as a possible D gene (6 bases). Per the germline V gene, CDR1 is SGHVS and CDR2 is FQNEAQ. The V gene lost 0 bases and the J gene lost 3 bases, with 8 bases spanning the gap. CDR3 length equals 14 residues. CDR3: CASSLAYREETQYF. As DNA, the CDR3 is TGTGCCAGCAGCTTAGCCTACAGGGAAGAGACCCAGTACTTC.

The sample holds many counts of this clonotype. The J gene is TRBJ1-5, the V gene TRBV6-2 or TRBV6-3, with no clear D. V was pared by 2 bases and J by 11 bases, with 16 bases between. Looked up from germline, CDR1 is MNHEY and CDR2 is SVGEGT. The CDR3 runs to 14 residues. CDR3 residues: CASSYPDGRLTQHF. CDR3 DNA sequence: TGTGCCAGCAGTTACCCGGACGGTCGTTTGACCCAGCATTTT.

The chain carries TRBV2 and TRBJ2-3; D may be TRBD1 or TRBD2 (5 bases each). Trimming cost V 8 bases and J 2 bases, with 14 bases left between them. The CDR3 length is 14 residues. Looked up from germline, CDR1 is SNHLY and CDR2 is FYNNEI. CDR3 in DNA: TGTGCCAGCTGTGGGACGGCCAACACAGATACGCAGTATTTT. As protein: CASCGTANTDTQYF.

This clonotype was seen a handful of times. This sequence joins TRBV14 and TRBJ2-7; 8 bases are a match to TRBD1. Germline CDR1 reads SGHDN; CDR2 reads FVKESK. This CDR3 has 17 residues. Trimming took 0 bases from V and 1 from J; bases not matched to a gene: 8. DNA for the CDR3: TGTGCCAGCAGCCAAGATCTCCCAGGACAGGGTTCCTACGAGCAGTACTTC. Translation gives CASSQDLPGQGSYEQYF. Together with reference TRBV14 and TRBJ2-7, the CDR3 gives the full variable domain: EAGVTQFPSHSVIEKGQTVTLRCDPISGHDNLYWYRRVMGKEIKFLLHFVKESKQDESGMPNNRFLAERTGGTYSTLKVQPAELEDSGVYFCASSQDLPGQGSYEQYFGPGTRLTVT.

J is TRBJ2-6 and V is TRBV10-2, with D uncertain. V lost 8 bases and J 0 bases, leaving 20 bases between the germline ends. Germline V gives CDR1 WSHSY, CDR2 SAAADI. The CDR3 runs to 18 residues. Here the CDR3 DNA reads TGCGCCAGCTCTCGGCTAGGTTCTCCTCTCTCTGGGGCCAACGTCCTGACTTTC. It codes for CASSRLGSPLSGANVLTF.

V usage is TRBV11-2 and J usage is TRBJ2-2; D remains unclear. There are 19 residues in the CDR3. V was pared by 1 base and J by 0 bases, with 18 bases between. CDR1 SGHAT and CDR2 FQNNGV come from the germline V gene. CDR3 sequence: CASSLGPFRAVSNTGELFF. The CDR3 coding sequence is TGTGCCAGCAGCTTAGGCCCCTTCCGGGCGGTATCGAACACCGGGGAGCTGTTTTTT. The whole variable domain, filled in from reference TRBV11-2 and TRBJ2-2, reads EAGVAQSPRYKIIEKRQSVAFWCNPISGHATLYWYQQILGQGPKLLIQFQNNGVVDDSQLPKDRFSAERLKGVDSTLKIQPAKLEDSAVYLCASSLGPFRAVSNTGELFFGEGSRLTVL.

This clonotype was recorded a few times. V usage is TRBV7-9 and J usage is TRBJ2-7; tentative D call: TRBD2 (6 bases). The germline CDR1 and CDR2 sequences are SEHNR and FQNEAQ (reference sequence). CDR3 length: 15 residues. Trimming took 1 base from V and 0 from J, leaving 10 bases between them. The CDR3 region is CASSLDGSSSYEQYF. In DNA, the CDR3 is TGTGCCAGCAGCTTAGACGGGAGTAGCTCCTACGAGCAGTACTTC.

This clonotype turned up a few times. The chain joins TRBV3-1 to TRBJ2-7; a possible D gene is TRBD2 (6 bases). Trimming took 4 bases from V and 5 from J, leaving 12 bases between them. Germline CDR1 reads LGHDT; CDR2 reads YNNKEL (reference sequence). The CDR3 is 13 amino acids. CDR3 loop: CASSRGRGNEQYF. The DNA for the CDR3 is TGTGCCAGCAGCCGAGGTCGGGGGAACGAGCAGTACTTC.

In this sample, this clonotype turned up many times. The V call is TRBV24-1, the J call TRBJ2-4; maybe TRBD2 (5 bases). V was shortened by 5 bases and J by 1 base, with 11 bases between the two germline ends. The CDR3 spans 15 residues. Looked up from germline, CDR1 is KGHDR and CDR2 is SFDVKD. The CDR3 region has the DNA TGTGCCACCAGTGGGACCGGGGAGGCCAAAAACATTCAGTACTTC. Translating it yields CATSGTGEAKNIQYF.

This clonotype was seen many times. The chain combines TRBV12-3 or TRBV12-4 with TRBJ2-7; 7 positions agree with TRBD2. The CDR3 is 12 residues long. With 7 bases clipped from V and 6 bases from J, the junction kept 6 bases outside the gene matches. CDR3 DNA sequence: TGTGCCAGCACCCCGGGGGGAACCGAGCAGTACTTC. Its protein product is CASTPGGTEQYF.

This clonotype was counted at least ten times. The rearrangement uses TRBV5-1 and TRBJ2-4; D is unclear. Trimming shortened V by 2 bases and J by 7 bases, and 16 bases separated the two germline ends. The CDR3 has 15 amino acids. CDR1 and CDR2 (germline): SGHRS, YFSETQ. CDR3 region: CASSFDTGGDNIQYF. CDR3 coding DNA: TGCGCCAGCAGCTTCGACACTGGTGGTGATAACATTCAGTACTTC.